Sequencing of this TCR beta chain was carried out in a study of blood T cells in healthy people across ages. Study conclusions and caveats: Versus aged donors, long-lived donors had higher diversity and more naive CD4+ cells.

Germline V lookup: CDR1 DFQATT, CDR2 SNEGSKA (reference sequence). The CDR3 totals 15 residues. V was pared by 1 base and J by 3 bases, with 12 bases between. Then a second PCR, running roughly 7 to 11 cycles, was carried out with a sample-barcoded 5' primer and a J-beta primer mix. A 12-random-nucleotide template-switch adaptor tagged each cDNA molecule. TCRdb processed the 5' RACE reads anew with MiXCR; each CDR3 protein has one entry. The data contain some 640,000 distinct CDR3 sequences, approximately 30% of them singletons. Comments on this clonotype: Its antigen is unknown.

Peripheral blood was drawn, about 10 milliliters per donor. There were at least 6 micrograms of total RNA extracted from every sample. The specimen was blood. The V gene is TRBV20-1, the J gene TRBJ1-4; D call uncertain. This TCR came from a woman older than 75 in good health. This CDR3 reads CSARVPQKSNEKLFF. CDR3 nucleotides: TGCAGTGCTAGAGTCCCCCAGAAGTCTAATGAAAAACTGTTTTTT.